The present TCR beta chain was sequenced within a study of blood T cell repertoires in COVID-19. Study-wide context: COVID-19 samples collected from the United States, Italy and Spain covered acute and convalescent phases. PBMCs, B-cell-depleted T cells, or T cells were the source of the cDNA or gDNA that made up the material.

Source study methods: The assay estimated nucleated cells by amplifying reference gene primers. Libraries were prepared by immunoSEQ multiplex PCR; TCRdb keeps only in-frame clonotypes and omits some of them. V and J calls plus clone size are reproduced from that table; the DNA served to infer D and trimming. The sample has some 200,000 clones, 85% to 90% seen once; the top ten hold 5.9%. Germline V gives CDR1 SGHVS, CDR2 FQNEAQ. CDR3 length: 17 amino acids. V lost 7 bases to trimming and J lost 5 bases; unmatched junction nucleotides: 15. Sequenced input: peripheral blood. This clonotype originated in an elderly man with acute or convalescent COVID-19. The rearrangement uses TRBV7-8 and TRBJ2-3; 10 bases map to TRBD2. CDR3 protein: CASNPGASGRSRDTQYF. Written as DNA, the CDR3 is TGTGCCAGCAATCCCGGGGCTAGCGGGAGATCCCGAGATACGCAGTATTTT.